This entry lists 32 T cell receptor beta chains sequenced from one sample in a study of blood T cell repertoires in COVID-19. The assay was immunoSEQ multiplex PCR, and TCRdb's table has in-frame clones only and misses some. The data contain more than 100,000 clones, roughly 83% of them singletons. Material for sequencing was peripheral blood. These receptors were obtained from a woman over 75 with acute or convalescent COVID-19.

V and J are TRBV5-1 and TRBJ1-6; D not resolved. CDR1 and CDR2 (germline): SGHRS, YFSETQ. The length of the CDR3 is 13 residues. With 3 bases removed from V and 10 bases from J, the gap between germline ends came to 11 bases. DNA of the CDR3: TGCGCCAGCAGCTGGCAGGAGGCCTCACCCCTCCACTTT. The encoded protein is CASSWQEASPLHF.

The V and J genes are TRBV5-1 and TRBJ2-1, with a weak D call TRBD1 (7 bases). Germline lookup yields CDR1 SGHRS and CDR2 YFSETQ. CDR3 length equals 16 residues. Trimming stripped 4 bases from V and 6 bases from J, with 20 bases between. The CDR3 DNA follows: TGCGCCAGCAGCCCCCAGGGGGGCGTGGTGGTCAATGAGCAGTTCTTC. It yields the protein CASSPQGGVVVNEQFF.

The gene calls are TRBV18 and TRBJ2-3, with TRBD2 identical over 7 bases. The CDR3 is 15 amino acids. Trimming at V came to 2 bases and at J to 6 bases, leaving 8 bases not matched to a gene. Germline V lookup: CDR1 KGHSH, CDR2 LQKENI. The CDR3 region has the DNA TGTGCCAGCTCACCAGACGCGGGAGTGAGGGATACGCAGTATTTT. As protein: CASSPDAGVRDTQYF.

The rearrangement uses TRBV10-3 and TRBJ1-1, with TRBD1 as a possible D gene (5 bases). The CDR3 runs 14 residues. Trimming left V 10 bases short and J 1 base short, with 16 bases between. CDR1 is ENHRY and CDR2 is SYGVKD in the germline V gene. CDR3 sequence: CATTRRDSNTEAFF. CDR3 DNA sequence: TGTGCCACCACCCGGCGGGACTCGAACACTGAAGCTTTCTTT.

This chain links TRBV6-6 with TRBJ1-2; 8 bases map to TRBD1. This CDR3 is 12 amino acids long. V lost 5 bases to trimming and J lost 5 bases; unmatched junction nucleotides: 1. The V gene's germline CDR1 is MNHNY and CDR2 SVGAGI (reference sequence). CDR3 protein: CASSRQGYGYTF. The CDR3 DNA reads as TGTGCCAGCAGTCGACAGGGGTATGGCTACACCTTC.

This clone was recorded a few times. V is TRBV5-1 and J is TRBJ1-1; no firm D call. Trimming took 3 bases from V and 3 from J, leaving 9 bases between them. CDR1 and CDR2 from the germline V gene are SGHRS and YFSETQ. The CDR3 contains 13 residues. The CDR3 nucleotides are TGCGCCAGCAGCTCCTCCGGGTACACTGAAGCTTTCTTT. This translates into CASSSSGYTEAFF.

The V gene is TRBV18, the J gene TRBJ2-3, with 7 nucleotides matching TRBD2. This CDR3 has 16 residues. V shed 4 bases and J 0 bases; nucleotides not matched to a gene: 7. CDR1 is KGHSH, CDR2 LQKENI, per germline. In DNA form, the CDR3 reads TGTGCCAGCTCACAAAGCGGGACGGGTAGCACAGATACGCAGTATTTT. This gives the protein CASSQSGTGSTDTQYF.

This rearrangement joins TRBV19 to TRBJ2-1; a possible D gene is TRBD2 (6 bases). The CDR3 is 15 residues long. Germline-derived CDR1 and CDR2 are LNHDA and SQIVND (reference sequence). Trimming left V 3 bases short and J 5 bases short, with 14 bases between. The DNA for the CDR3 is TGTGCCAGTAGTATTGATAGCGGAGCTCACAATGAGCAGTTCTTC. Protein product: CASSIDSGAHNEQFF.

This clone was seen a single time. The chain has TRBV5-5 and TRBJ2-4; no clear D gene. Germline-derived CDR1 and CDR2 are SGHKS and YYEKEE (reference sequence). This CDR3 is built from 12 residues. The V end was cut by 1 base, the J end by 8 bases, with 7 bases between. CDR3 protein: CASSLNGYIQYF. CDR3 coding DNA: TGTGCCAGCAGCTTGAACGGTTACATTCAGTACTTC.

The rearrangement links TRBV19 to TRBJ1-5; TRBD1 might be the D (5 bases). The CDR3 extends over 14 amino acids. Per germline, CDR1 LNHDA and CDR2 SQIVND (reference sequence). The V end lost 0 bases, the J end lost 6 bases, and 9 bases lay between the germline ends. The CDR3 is CASSIDREGQPQHF. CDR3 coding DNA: TGTGCCAGTAGTATAGACAGGGAAGGTCAGCCCCAGCATTTT.

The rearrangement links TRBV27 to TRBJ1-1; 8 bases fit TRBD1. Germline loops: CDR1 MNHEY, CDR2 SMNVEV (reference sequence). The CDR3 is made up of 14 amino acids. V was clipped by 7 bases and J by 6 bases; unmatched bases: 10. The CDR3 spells CASTSTGGAAEAFF. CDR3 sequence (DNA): TGTGCCAGCACCTCCACAGGGGGTGCGGCTGAAGCTTTCTTT.

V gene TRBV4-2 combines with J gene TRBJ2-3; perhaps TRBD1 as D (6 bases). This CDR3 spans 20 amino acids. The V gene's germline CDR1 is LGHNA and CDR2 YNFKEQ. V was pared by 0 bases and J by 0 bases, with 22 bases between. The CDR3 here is CASSQEVPTLGGLSTDTQYF. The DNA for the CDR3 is TGTGCCAGCAGCCAAGAGGTGCCGACCCTTGGGGGCCTAAGCACAGATACGCAGTATTTT.

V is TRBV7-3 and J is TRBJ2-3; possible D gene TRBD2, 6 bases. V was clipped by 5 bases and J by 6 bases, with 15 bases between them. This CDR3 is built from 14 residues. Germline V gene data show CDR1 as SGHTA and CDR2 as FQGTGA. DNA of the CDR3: TGTGCCAGCAGCCCCTCTCGGGAGTCGGATACGCAGTATTTT. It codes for CASSPSRESDTQYF.

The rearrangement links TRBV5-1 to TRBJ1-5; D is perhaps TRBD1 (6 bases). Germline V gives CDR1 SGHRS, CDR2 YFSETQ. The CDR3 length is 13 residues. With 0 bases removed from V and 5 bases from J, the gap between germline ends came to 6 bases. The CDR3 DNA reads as TGCGCCAGCAGCTTGGGGACAGATCAGCCCCAGCATTTT. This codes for CASSLGTDQPQHF.

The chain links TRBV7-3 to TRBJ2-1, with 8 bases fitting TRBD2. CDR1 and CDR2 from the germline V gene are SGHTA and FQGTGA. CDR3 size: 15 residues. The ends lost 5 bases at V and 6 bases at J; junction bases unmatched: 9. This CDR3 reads CASSAGLAYTNEQFF. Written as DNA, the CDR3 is TGTGCCAGCAGCGCCGGACTAGCCTACACCAATGAGCAGTTCTTC.

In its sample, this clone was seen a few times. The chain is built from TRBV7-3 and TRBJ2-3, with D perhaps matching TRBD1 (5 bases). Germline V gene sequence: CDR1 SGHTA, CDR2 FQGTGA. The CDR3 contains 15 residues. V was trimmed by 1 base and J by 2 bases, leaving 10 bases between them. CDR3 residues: CASSLSAGFTDTQYF. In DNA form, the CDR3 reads TGTGCCAGCAGCTTAAGTGCAGGGTTCACAGATACGCAGTATTTT.

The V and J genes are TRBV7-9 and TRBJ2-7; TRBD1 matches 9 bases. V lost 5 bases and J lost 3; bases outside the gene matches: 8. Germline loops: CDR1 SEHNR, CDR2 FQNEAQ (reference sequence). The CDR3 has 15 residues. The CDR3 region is CASSPRQGVDYEQYF. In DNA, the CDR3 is TGTGCCAGCAGCCCTCGACAGGGGGTAGACTACGAGCAGTACTTC.

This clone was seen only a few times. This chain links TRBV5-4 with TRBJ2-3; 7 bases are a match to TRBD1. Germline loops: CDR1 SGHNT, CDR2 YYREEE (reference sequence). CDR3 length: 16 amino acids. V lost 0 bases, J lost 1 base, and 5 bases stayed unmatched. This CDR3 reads CASSLADREGTDTQYF. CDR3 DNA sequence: TGTGCCAGCAGCTTGGCCGACAGGGAAGGCACAGATACGCAGTATTTT.

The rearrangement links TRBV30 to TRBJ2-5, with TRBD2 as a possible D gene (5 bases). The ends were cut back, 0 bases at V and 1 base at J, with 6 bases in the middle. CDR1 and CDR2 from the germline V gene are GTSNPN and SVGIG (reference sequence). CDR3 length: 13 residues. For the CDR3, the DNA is TGTGCCTGGAGTGTCGGGATCCAAGAGACCCAGTACTTC. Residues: CAWSVGIQETQYF.

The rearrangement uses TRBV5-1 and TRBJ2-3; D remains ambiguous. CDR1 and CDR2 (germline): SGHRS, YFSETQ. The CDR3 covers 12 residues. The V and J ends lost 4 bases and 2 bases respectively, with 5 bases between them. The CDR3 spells CASSPSTDTQYF. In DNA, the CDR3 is TGCGCCAGCAGCCCGTCCACAGATACGCAGTATTTT.

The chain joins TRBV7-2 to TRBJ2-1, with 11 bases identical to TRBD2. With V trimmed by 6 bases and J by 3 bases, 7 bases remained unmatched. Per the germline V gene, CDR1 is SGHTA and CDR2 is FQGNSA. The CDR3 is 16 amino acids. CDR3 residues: CASRPTSGGRYNEQFF. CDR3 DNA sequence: TGTGCCAGCAGGCCAACTAGCGGGGGTCGCTACAATGAGCAGTTCTTC.

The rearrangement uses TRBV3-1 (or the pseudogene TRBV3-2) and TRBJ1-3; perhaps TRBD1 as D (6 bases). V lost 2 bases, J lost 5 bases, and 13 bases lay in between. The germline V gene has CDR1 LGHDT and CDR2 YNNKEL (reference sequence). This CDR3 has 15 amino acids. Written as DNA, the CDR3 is TGTGCCAGCAGCCAAACTGCGGGGGCGCGAAACACCATATATTTT. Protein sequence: CASSQTAGARNTIYF.

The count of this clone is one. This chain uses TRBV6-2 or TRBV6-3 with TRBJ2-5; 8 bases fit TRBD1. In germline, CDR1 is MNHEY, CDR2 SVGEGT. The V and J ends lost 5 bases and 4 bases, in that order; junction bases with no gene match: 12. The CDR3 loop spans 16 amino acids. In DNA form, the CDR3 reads TGTGCCAGCAGTGGGGGGACAGGAACCACCCTAGAGACCCAGTACTTC. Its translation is CASSGGTGTTLETQYF.

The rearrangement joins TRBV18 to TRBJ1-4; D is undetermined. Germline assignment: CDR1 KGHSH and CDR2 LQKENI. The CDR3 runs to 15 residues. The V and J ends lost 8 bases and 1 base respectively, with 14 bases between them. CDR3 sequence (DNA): TGTGCCAGCCGTTCGACGGGTATAACTAATGAAAAACTGTTTTTT. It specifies CASRSTGITNEKLFF.

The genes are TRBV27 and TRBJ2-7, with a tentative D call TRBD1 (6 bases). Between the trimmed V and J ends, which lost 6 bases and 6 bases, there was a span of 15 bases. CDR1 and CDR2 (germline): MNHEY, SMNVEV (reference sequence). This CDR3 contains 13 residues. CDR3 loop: CASSLQTGFEQYF. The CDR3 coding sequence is TGTGCCAGCAGCCTCCAAACAGGGTTCGAGCAGTACTTC.

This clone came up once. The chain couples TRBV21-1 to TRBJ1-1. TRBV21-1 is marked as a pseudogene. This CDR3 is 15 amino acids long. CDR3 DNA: TGTGCCAGCAGCAAAGAATTAGGCCAGTTGAAGCGTGCTTTCTTT. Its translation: CASSKELGQLKRAFF.

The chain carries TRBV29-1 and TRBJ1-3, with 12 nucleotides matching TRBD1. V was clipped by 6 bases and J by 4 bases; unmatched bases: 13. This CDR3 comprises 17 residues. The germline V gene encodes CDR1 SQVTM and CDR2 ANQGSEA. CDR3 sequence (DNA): TGCAGCGTCCGAACGGGGGGACAGGGGGCGGTCGGAAACACCATATATTTT. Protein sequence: CSVRTGGQGAVGNTIYF.

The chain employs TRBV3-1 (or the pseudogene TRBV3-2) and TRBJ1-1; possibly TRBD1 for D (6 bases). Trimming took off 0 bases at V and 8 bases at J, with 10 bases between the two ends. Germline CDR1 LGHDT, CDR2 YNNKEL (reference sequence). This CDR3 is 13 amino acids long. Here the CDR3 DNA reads TGTGCCAGCAGCCAAGACAGGGGAGCCGAAGCTTTCTTT. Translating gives CASSQDRGAEAFF.

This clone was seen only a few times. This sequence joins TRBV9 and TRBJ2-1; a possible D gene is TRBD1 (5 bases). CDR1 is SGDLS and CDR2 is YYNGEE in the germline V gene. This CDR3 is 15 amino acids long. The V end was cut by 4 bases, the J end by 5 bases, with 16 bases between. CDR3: CASSPLQKTDNEQFF. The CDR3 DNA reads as TGTGCCAGCAGCCCTCTTCAAAAGACAGACAATGAGCAGTTCTTC.

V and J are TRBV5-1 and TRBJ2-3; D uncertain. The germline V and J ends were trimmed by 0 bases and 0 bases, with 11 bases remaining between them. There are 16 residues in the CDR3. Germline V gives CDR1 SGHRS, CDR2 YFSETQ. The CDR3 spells CASSLDGHLSTDTQYF. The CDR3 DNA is TGCGCCAGCAGCTTGGACGGTCACTTAAGCACAGATACGCAGTATTTT.

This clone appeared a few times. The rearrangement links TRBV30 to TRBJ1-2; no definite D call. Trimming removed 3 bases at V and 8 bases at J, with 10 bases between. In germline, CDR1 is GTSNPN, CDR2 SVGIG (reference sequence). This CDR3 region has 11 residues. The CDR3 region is CAWRSVGGYTF. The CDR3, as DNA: TGTGCCTGGAGGTCGGTGGGCGGCTACACCTTC.

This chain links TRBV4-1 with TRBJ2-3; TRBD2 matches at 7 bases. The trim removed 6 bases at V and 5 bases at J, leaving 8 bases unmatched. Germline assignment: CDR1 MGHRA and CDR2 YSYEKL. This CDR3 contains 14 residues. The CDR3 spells CASRSGTAVDTQYF. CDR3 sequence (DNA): TGCGCCAGCAGGAGCGGGACGGCGGTAGATACGCAGTATTTT.